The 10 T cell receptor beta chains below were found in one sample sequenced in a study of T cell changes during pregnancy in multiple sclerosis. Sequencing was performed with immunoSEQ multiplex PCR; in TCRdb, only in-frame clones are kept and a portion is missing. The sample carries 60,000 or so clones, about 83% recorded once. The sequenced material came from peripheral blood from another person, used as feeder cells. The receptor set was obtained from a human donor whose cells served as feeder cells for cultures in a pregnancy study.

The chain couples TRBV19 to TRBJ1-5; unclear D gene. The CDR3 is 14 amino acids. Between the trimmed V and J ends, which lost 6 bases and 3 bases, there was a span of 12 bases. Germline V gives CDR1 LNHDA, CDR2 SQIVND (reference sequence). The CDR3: CASRIRVDNQPQHF. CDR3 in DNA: TGTGCCAGTAGAATACGGGTGGACAATCAGCCCCAGCATTTT.

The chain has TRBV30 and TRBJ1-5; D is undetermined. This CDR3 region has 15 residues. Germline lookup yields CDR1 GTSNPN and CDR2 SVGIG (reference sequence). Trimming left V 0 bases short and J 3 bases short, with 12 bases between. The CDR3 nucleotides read TGTGCCTGGAGTGTAGGGCAGTCTTACAATCAGCCCCAGCATTTT. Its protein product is CAWSVGQSYNQPQHF.

This chain's CDR3 is CSIDYTEAFF. The CDR3 nucleotides read TGCAGTATAGACTACACTGAAGCTTTCTTT. The rearrangement uses TRBV20-1 and TRBJ1-1; no firm D call. CDR1 DFQATT and CDR2 SNEGSKA come from the germline V gene (reference sequence). The CDR3 covers 10 residues. The V end lost 8 bases, the J end lost 3 bases, and 7 bases lay between the germline ends.

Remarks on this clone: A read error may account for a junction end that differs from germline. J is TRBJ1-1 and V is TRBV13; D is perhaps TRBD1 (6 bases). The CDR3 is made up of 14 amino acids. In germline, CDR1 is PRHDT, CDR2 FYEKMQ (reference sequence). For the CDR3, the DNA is TGTGCCAGCAGCCGGGGACACATGAAGACTGAAGCTTTCTTT. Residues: CASSRGHMKTEAFF.

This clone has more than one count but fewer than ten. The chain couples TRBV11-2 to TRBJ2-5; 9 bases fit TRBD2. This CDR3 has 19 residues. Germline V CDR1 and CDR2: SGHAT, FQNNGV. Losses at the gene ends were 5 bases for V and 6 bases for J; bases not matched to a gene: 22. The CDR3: CASSPRGGTVAGVGKTQYF. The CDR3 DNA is TGTGCCAGCAGCCCTCGCGGAGGGACGGTAGCGGGAGTAGGAAAGACCCAGTACTTC.

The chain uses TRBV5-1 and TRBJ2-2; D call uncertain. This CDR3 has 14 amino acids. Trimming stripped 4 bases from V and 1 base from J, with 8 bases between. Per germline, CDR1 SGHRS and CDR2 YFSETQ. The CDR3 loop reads CASSPPMNTGELFF. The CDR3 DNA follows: TGCGCCAGCAGCCCGCCAATGAACACCGGGGAGCTGTTTTTT.

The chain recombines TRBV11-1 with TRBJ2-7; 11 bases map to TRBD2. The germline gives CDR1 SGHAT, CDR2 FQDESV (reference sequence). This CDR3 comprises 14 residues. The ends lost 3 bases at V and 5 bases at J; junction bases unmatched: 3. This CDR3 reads CASSLETSGNEQYF. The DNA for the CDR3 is TGTGCCAGCAGCTTGGAGACTAGCGGGAACGAGCAGTACTTC. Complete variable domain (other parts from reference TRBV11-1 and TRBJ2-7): EAEVAQSPRYKITEKSQAVAFWCDPISGHATLYWYRQILGQGPELLVQFQDESVVDDSQLPKDRFSAERLKGVDSTLKIQPAELGDSAMYLCASSLETSGNEQYFGPGTRLTVT.

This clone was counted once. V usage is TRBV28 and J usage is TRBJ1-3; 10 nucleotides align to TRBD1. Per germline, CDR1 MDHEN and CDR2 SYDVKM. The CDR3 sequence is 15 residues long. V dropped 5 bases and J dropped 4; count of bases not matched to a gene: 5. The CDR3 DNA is TGTGCCAGCAGTGCCCTGACAGGGGGCGGAAACACCATATATTTT. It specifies CASSALTGGGNTIYF.

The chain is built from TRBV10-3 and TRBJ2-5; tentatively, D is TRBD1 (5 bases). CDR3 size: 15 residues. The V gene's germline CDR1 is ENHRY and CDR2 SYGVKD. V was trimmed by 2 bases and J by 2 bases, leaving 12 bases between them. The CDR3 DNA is TGTGCCATCAGTGAGAGGCTGACAGCACAAGAGACCCAGTACTTC. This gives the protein CAISERLTAQETQYF.

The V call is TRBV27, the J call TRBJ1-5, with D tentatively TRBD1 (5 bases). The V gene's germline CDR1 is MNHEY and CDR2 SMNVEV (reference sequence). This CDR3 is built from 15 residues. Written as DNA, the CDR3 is TGTGCTTCTGGCGAAACCCGACAGCTAAATCAGCCCCAGCATTTT. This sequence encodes CASGETRQLNQPQHF.